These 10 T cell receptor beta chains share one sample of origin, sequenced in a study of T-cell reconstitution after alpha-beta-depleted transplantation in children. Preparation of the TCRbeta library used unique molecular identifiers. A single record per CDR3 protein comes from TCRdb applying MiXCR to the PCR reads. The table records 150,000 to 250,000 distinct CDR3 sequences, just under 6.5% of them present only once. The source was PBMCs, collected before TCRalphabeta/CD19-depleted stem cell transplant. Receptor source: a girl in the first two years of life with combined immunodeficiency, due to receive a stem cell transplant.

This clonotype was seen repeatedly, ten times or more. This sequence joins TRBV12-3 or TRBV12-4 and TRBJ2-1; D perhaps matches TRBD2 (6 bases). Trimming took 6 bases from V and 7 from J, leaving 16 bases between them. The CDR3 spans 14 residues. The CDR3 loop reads CASRPIAEGNEQFF. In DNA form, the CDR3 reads TGTGCCAGCAGACCGATAGCGGAGGGTAATGAGCAGTTCTTC.

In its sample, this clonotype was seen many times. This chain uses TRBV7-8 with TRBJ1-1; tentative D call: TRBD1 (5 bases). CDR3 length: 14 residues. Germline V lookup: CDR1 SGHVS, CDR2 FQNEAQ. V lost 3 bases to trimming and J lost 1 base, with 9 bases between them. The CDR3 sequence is CASSFRGRNTEAFF. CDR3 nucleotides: TGTGCCAGCAGCTTTAGGGGCAGGAACACTGAAGCTTTCTTT. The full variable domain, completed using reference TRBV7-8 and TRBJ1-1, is GAGVSQSPRYKVAKRGQDVALRCDPISGHVSLFWYQQALGQGPEFLTYFQNEAQLDKSGLPSDRFFAERPEGSVSTLKIQRTQQEDSAVYLCASSFRGRNTEAFFGQGTRLTVV.

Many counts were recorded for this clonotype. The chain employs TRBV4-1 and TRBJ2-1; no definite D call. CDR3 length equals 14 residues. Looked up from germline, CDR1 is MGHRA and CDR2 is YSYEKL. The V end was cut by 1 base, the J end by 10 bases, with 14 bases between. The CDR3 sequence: CASSQVILLGEQFF. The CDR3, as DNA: TGCGCCAGCAGCCAAGTAATACTTCTGGGGGAGCAGTTCTTC.

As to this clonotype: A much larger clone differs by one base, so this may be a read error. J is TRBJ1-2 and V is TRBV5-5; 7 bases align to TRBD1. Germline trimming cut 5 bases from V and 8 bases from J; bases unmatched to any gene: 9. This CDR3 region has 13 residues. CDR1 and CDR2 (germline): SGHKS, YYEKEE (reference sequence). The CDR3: CASSYVGQEGYTF. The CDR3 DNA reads TGTGCCAGCAGTTACGTAGGACAGGAGGGCTACACCTTC.

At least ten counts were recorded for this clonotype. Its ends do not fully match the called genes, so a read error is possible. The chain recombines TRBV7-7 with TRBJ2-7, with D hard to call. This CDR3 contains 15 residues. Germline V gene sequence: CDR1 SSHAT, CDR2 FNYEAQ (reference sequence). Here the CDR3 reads CASSLAYDAGNEQYF. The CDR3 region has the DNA TGTGCTAGCAGCTTAGCCTATGACGCCGGCAACGAGCAGTACTTC.

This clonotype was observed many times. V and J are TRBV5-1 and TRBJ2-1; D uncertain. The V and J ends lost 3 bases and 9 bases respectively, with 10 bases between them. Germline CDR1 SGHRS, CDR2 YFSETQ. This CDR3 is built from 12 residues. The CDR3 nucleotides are TGCGCCAGCAGCTCTCCTAGTTCTGAGCAGTTCTTC. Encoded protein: CASSSPSSEQFF.

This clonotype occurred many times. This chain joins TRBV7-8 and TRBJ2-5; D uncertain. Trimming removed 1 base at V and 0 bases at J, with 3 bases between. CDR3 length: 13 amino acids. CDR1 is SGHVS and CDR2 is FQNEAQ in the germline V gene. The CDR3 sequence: CASSLENQETQYF. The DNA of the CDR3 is TGTGCCAGCAGCTTAGAAAACCAAGAGACCCAGTACTTC.

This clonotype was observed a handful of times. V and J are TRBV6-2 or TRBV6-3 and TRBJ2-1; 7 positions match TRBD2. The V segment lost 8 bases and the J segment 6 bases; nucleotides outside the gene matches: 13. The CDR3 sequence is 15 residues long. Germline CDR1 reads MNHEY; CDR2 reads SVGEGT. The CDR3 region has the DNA TGTGCCAGCCGGGGGGTTGGCAGGGCGCGCAATGAGCAGTTCTTC. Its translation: CASRGVGRARNEQFF.

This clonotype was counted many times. The CDR3 loop reads CSARPEGFRFLAKNIQYF. The CDR3 bases are TGCAGTGCTAGGCCCGAGGGGTTTCGATTTCTAGCCAAAAACATTCAGTACTTC. The rearrangement joins TRBV20-1 to TRBJ2-4; either TRBD1 or TRBD2 may fit D (5 bases each). Per the germline V gene, CDR1 is DFQATT and CDR2 is SNEGSKA (reference sequence). Between the trimmed V and J ends, which lost 3 bases and 0 bases, there was a span of 21 bases. The CDR3 totals 18 residues.

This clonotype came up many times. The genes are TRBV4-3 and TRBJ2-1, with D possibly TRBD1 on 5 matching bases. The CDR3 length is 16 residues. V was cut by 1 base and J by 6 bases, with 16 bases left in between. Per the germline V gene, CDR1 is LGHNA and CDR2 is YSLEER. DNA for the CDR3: TGCGCCAGCAGCCAAGGGTCACAGGAGATAGGCAATGAGCAGTTCTTC. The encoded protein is CASSQGSQEIGNEQFF.